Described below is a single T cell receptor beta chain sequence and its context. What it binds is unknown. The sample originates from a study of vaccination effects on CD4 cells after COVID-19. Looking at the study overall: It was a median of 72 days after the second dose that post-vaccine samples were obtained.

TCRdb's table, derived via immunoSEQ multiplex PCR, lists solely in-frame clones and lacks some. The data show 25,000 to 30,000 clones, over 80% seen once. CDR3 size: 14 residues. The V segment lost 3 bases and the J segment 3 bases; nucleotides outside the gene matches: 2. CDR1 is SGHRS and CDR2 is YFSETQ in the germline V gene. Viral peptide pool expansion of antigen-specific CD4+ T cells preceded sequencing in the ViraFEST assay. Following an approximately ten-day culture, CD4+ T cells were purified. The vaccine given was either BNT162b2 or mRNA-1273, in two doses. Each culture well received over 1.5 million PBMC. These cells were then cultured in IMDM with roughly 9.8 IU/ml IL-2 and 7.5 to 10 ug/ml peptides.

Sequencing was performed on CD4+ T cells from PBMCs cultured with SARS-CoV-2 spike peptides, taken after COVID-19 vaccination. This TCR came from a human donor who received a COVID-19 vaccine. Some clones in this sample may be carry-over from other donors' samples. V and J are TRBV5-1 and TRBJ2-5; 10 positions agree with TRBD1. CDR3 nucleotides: TGCGCCAGCAGCTGGGGGACAGGGGAAGAGACCCAGTACTTC. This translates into CASSWGTGEETQYF.